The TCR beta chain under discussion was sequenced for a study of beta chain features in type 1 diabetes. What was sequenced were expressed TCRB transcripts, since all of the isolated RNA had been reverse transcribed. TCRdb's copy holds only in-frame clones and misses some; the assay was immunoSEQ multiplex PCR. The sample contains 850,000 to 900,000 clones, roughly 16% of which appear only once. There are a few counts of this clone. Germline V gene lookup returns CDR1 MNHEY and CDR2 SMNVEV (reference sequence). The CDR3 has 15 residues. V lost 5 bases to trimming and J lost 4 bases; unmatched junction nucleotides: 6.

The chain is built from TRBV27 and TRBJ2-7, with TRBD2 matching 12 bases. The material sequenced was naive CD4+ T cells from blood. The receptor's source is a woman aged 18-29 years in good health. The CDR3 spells CASSQSLAGGYEQYF. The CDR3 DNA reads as TGTGCCAGCAGTCAATCACTAGCGGGAGGTTACGAGCAGTACTTC.